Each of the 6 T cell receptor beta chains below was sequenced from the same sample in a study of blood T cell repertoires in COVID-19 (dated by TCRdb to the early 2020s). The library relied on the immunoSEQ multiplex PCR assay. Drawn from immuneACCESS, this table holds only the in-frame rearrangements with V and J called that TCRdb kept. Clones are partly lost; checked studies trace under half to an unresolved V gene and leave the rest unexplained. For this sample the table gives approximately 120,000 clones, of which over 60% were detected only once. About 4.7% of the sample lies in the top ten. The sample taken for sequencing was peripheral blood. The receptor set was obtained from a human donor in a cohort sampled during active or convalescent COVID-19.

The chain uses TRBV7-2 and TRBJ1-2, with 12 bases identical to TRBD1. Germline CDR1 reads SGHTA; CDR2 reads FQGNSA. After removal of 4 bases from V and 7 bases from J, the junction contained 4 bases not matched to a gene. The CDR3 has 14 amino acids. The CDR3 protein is CASSWGQGAFGYTF. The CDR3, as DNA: TGTGCCAGCAGCTGGGGACAGGGGGCCTTTGGCTACACCTTC.

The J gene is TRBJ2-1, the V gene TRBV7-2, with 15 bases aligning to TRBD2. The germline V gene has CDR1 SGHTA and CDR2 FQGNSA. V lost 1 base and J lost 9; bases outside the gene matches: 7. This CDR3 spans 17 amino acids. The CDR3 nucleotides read TGTGCCAGCAGCTTAGTCTTAGGACTAGCGGGAGGGGTTGAGCAGTTCTTC. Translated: CASSLVLGLAGGVEQFF.

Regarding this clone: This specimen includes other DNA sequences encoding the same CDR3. The CDR3 nucleotides read TGTGCCAGCAGCCAAGGGTCGACAGGGAATCAGCCCCAGCATTTT. As protein: CASSQGSTGNQPQHF. The V call is TRBV3-1 (or the pseudogene TRBV3-2), the J call TRBJ1-5; 7 positions agree with TRBD1. The V gene's germline CDR1 is LGHDT and CDR2 YNNKEL (reference sequence). The CDR3 contains 15 residues. Germline trimming cut 1 base from V and 4 bases from J; bases unmatched to any gene: 4.

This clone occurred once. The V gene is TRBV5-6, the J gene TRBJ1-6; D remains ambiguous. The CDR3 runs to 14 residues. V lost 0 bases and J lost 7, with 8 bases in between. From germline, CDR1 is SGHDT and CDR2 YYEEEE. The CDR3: CASSLGRFNSPLHF. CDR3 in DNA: TGTGCCAGCAGCTTGGGGCGGTTCAATTCACCCCTCCACTTT.

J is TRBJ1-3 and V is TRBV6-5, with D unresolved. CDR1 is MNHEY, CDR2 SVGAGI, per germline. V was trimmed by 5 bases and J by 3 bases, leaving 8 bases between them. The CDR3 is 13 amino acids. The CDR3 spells CASSPSRGNTIYF. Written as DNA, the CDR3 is TGTGCCAGCAGTCCCTCCCGTGGAAACACCATATATTTT.

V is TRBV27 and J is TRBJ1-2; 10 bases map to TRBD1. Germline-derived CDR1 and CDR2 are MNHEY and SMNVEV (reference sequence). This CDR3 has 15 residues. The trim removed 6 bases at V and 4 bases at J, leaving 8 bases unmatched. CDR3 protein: CASSVLGQGGYGYTF. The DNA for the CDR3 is TGTGCCAGCAGCGTCCTCGGACAGGGGGGCTATGGCTACACCTTC.